This T cell receptor beta chain was found in a study of a mutant IDH1 vaccine in newly diagnosed glioma. Study-wide context: With temozolomide cycles, or 4-6 weeks after radiotherapy alone, vaccination was started. The therapy given earlier, which was standard therapy, consisted of radiotherapy, temozolomide, or both, and most of the patients received both. Study-wide findings and caveats: Pseudoprogression apparently lacked any relation to changes in top peripheral T cell clonotypes.

The CDR3 has 13 amino acids. J lost 9 bases, V lost 9 bases, and 7 bases had no gene match. In germline, CDR1 is SGHNT, CDR2 YYREEE (reference sequence). The protocol was immunoSEQ multiplex PCR, while the TCRdb copy is restricted to in-frame clones and leaves out a portion. This sample yields tens of thousands of clones, of which 70% to 90% are seen a single time; approximately 2% belongs to the top ten. On this clone itself: Antigen specificity is unknown.

Described time point: week 35, safety follow-up. In every dose of vaccine, 300 ug of mutant IDH1 20-mer peptide was given alongside topical imiquimod. J is TRBJ2-1 and V is TRBV5-4; 12 bases are shared with TRBD2. Specimen: PBMCs, collected from a glioma patient whose treatment included an IDH1 peptide vaccine. The origin of this receptor is a young man with glioma. The DNA of the CDR3 is TGTGCCATGCAACTAGCGGGAGGAGGTGAGCAGTTCTTC. It codes for CAMQLAGGGEQFF.